This T cell receptor (beta chain) was sequenced in a study of early T cells in non-severe SARS-CoV-2 infection. Across the study: Sequenced material consisted of bulk RNA (from unsorted whole blood), and chains were unpaired.

TCRdb used MiXCR to reprocess the 5' RACE reads, holding one entry per CDR3 protein. The sample contains some 80,000 distinct CDR3 sequences, less than 15% of which appear only once. Study conclusions and caveats: Missing private and CD4 specificities, VDJdb matching favored anti-spike CD8 responses.

This CDR3 has 13 amino acids. Trimming took 0 bases from V and 3 from J, leaving 4 bases between them. Germline assignment: CDR1 SGHRS and CDR2 YFSETQ. This clonotype was counted many times. Its antigen is unknown. The receptor was derived from an adult who was a healthcare worker with PCR-confirmed SARS-CoV-2 infection or an uninfected control (not recorded which). The donor label of this sample is uncertain. The J gene is TRBJ1-5, the V gene TRBV5-1; D ambiguous. The starting material was whole blood, obtained at baseline. As DNA, the CDR3 is TGCGCCAGCAGCTTGGGATACAATCAGCCCCAGCATTTT. This sequence encodes CASSLGYNQPQHF.